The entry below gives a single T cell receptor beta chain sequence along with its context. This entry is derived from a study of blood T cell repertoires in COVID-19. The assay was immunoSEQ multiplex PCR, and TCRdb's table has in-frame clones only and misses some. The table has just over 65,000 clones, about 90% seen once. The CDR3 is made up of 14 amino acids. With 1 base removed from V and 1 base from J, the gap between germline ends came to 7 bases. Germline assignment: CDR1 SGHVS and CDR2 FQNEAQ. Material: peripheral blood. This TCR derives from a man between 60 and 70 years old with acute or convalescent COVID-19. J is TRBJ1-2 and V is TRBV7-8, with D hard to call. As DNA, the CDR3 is TGTGCCAGCAGCTTAGGGGCCGGTAACTATGGCTACACCTTC. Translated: CASSLGAGNYGYTF.